These T cell receptor beta chains were read from a single sample in a study of breast tumors, draining lymph nodes, adjacent tissues. TCRdb fed the multiplex PCR reads into MiXCR, producing one record per CDR3 protein. The profile covers roughly 130,000 distinct CDR3 sequences, with just under 20% appearing a single time and roughly 3.5% taken by the ten largest. Sequenced material: axillary lymph node tissue. The receptors were gathered from a female donor with breast cancer. Some clones in this sample may be carry-over from other donors' samples. The CDR3 runs from the conserved cysteine through the conserved F or W. D genes are given only for firm matches. Not every row has a clone size; where given, it reads once, few, many or a size class.

TRBV7-8	-	many	TRBJ1-5	TGTGCCAGCAGACCACAGGAGAATCAGCCCCAGCATTTT	CASRPQENQPQHF
TRBV6-6	-	many	TRBJ2-7	TGTGCCAGCAGTCTTTTATGGAACGAGCAGTACTTC	CASSLLWNEQYF
TRBV15	-	many	TRBJ1-6	TGTGCCACCAGCAGAGGAGGAGAGAATTCACCCCTCCACTTT	CATSRGGENSPLHF
TRBV20-1	TRBD2	many	TRBJ2-6	TGCAGTGCTTCGACTAGCGGGGGGTTAATCTCTGGGGCCAACGTCCTGACTTTC	CSASTSGGLISGANVLTF
TRBV6-1	-	many	TRBJ2-1	TGTGCCAGCAGTGAACGTAGTCACTCCTACAATGAGCAGTTCTTC	CASSERSHSYNEQFF
TRBV28	TRBD1	-	TRBJ1-2	TGTGCCAGCAGTTTACTCACACAGGGGGGCTATGGCTACACCTTC	CASSLLTQGGYGYTF
TRBV15	-	many	TRBJ1-5	TGTGCCACCAGCAGAGATGGTCCGGTGATTCAGCCCCAGCATTTT	CATSRDGPVIQPQHF
TRBV4-1	-	many	TRBJ2-2	TGCGCCAGCAGCCGCCAAGAAAACACCGGGGAGCTGTTTTTT	CASSRQENTGELFF
TRBV7-8	TRBD2	many	TRBJ2-7	TGTGCCAGCAACCCTATTGGGCTAGCGGGAGGAAGCGAGCAGTACTTC	CASNPIGLAGGSEQYF
TRBV7-7	-	many	TRBJ2-5	TGTGCTAGCAGCTTTGGTGTTGAGGAGACCCAGTACTTC	CASSFGVEETQYF
TRBV10-3	-	many	TRBJ2-1	TGTGCCATCAGTGAGCCCGGGACAACCTACAATGAGCAGTTCTTC	CAISEPGTTYNEQFF
TRBV6-5	-	many	TRBJ2-3	TGTGCCAGCCAGGCCCCGGGAGGCACAGATACGCAGTATTTT	CASQAPGGTDTQYF
TRBV11-2	TRBD2	many	TRBJ2-3	TGTGCCAGCAGCCCACTAGCGGGGGGGCCGACAGATACGCAGTATTTT	CASSPLAGGPTDTQYF
TRBV11-3	-	many	TRBJ2-5	TGTGCCAGCAGCTCCCTCGGTTCTTCAGAGACCCAGTACTTC	CASSSLGSSETQYF
TRBV5-1	TRBD2	many	TRBJ2-1	TGCGCCAGCAGCTTGAATCTGGCGGGAGGGCTGGGGAATGAGCAGTTCTTC	CASSLNLAGGLGNEQFF
TRBV13	-	many	TRBJ2-7	TGTGCCAGCAGCAACCGGGTCGGGGCGGTAACCTACGAGCAGTACTTC	CASSNRVGAVTYEQYF
TRBV15	-	many	TRBJ2-4	TGTGCCACCAGCAGAGATTCGGCTAGCCCACTCCCGTACTTC	CATSRDSASPLPYF
TRBV5-6	TRBD2	many	TRBJ2-3	TGTGCCAGCAGCCATCGGACTAGCGGGGCTCCTACGCAGTATTTT	CASSHRTSGAPTQYF